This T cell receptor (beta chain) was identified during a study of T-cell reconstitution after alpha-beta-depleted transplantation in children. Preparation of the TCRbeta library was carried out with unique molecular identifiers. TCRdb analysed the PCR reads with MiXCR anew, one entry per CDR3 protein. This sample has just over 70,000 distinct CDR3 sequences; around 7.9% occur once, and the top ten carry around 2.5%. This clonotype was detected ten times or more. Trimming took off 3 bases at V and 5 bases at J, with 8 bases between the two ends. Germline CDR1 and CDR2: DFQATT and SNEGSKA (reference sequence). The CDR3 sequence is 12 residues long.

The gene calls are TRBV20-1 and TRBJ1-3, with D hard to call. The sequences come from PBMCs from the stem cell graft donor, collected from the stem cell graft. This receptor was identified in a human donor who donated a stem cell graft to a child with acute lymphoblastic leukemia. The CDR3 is CSASDGRNTIYF. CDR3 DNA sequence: TGCAGTGCTAGCGACGGCCGAAACACCATATATTTT.